The 3 T cell receptor beta chains below all came from one sample that was sequenced in a study of post-analysis software for immune sequencing data. Whole-study findings and limits: When patients were compared with controls, 4 or 5 TRBV segments were more frequent, TRBV5-6, TRBV5-1 and TRBV20-1 among them.

What these receptors recognize is not known. Each TCR beta cDNA library carried unique molecular identifiers. One entry per CDR3 protein, called by TCRdb with MiXCR from the PCR reads. The sample yields some 450,000 distinct CDR3 sequences, around 40% seen once. The sequencing sample was made of blood. These receptors were taken from a girl aged 5 to 17 with multiple sclerosis.

This clonotype was picked up a small number of times. Here the CDR3 reads CASSLMASGRVEQYF. In DNA form, the CDR3 reads TGTGCCAGCAGTTTAATGGCTAGCGGGAGGGTCGAGCAGTACTTC. J is TRBJ2-7 and V is TRBV12-3 or TRBV12-4, with 12 nucleotides matching TRBD2. This CDR3 has 15 amino acids. J lost 6 bases, V lost 2 bases, and 5 bases had no gene match.

In this sample, this clonotype turned up a few times. J is TRBJ1-6 and V is TRBV9, with 8 nucleotides matching TRBD1. CDR3 size: 13 residues. The germline CDR1 and CDR2 sequences are SGDLS and YYNGEE. V was pared by 4 bases and J by 10 bases, with 4 bases of the junction left unmatched. The chain's CDR3 is CASSPGQGSPLHF. The CDR3 DNA sequence: TGTGCCAGCAGCCCTGGACAGGGATCACCCCTCCACTTT.

The V call is TRBV10-3, the J call TRBJ1-1; D is unresolved. The germline gives CDR1 ENHRY, CDR2 SYGVKD. The ends were cut back, 7 bases at V and 1 base at J, with 4 bases in the middle. CDR3 length equals 11 residues. CDR3 loop: CAIIQNTEAFF. CDR3 coding DNA: TGTGCCATCATTCAGAACACTGAAGCTTTCTTT.